A single sample is the source of the 21 T cell receptor beta chains below, sequenced in a study of T cell repertoires in ileal Crohn's disease. Sequencing used immunoSEQ multiplex PCR; TCRdb keeps in-frame clones, though not all of them. Counted here are some 5,000 clones, roughly 84% occurring once; the ten biggest clones make up 4% to 5.5%. The time point is: proximal margin of the surgical specimen (macroscopically non-inflamed). The source material was ileal tissue. These receptor sequences come from an adult with Crohn's disease.

V usage is TRBV6-5 and J usage is TRBJ1-5; D perhaps matches TRBD1 (5 bases). V was cut by 5 bases and J by 9 bases, with 14 bases left in between. The V gene's germline CDR1 is MNHEY and CDR2 SVGAGI. The CDR3 has 13 amino acids. The CDR3 sequence: CASSRSGASPQHF. As DNA, the CDR3 is TGTGCCAGCAGTCGATCCGGGGCGTCGCCCCAGCATTTT.

The V and J genes are TRBV7-2 and TRBJ2-5; 10 nucleotides line up with TRBD1. The CDR3 is 17 amino acids. V dropped 1 base and J dropped 4; count of bases not matched to a gene: 9. From germline, CDR1 is SGHTA and CDR2 FQGNSA. CDR3 bases: TGTGCCAGCAGCTTAGGCGGGACAGGGGAGAGGGGAGAGACCCAGTACTTC. This translates into CASSLGGTGERGETQYF.

V usage is TRBV2 and J usage is TRBJ1-2; D uncertain. CDR3 size: 11 residues. Germline V gives CDR1 SNHLY, CDR2 FYNNEI. With 8 bases removed from V and 3 bases from J, the gap between germline ends came to 7 bases. For the CDR3, the DNA is TGTGCCAGCCGGTGGGACTATGGCTACACCTTC. It is translated as CASRWDYGYTF.

The chain joins TRBV6-1 to TRBJ2-7; 7 bases are a match to TRBD1. V shed 5 bases, J shed 13 bases, and the junction held 14 bases outside the gene matches. The CDR3 is made up of 13 amino acids. Germline V gene data show CDR1 as MNHNS and CDR2 as SASEGT. This chain's CDR3 is CASSQTGTASHYF. CDR3 nucleotide sequence: TGTGCCAGCAGTCAAACCGGGACAGCAAGCCATTACTTC.

The V call is TRBV5-6, the J call TRBJ2-7, with 7 nucleotides matching TRBD1. The CDR3 has 14 residues. The junction had 10 bases not matched to a gene; V was cut back by 4 bases and J by 6 bases. The germline V gene encodes CDR1 SGHDT and CDR2 YYEEEE. The CDR3 sequence: CASSRQGRGREQYF. The CDR3 bases are TGTGCCAGCAGCCGACAGGGAAGGGGTCGCGAGCAGTACTTC.

The chain employs TRBV2 and TRBJ1-2; the D gene is possibly TRBD1 (5 bases). The germline V gene has CDR1 SNHLY and CDR2 FYNNEI. V was shortened by 3 bases and J by 4 bases, with 24 bases between the two germline ends. This CDR3 contains 18 residues. CDR3 coding DNA: TGTGCCAGCAGTGACGGTGGGGCAGAATCCTTTGGGAGCTATGGCTACACCTTC. Its protein is CASSDGGAESFGSYGYTF.

The chain links TRBV28 to TRBJ2-7; D may correspond to TRBD1 or TRBD2 (7 bases each). The V gene's germline CDR1 is MDHEN and CDR2 SYDVKM. V was trimmed by 6 bases and J by 4 bases, leaving 22 bases between them. The CDR3 spans 16 residues. The CDR3 nucleotides are TGTGCCAGCAGCTCCGGGGGGACAGAACCTAGGTACGAGCAGTACTTC. Protein sequence: CASSSGGTEPRYEQYF. The full variable domain, in which reference TRBV28 and TRBJ2-7 provide the parts outside the CDR3, is DVKVTQSSRYLVKRTGEKVFLECVQDMDHENMFWYRQDPGLGLRLIYFSYDVKMKEKGDIPEGYSVSREKKERFSLILESASTNQTSMYLCASSSGGTEPRYEQYFGPGTRLTVT.

V and J are TRBV14 and TRBJ2-5, with D unclear. The CDR3 consists of 11 residues. The germline V gene encodes CDR1 SGHDN and CDR2 FVKESK. Trimming shortened V by 5 bases and J by 2 bases, and 3 bases separated the two germline ends. The CDR3 DNA follows: TGTGCCAGCAGCTCACAAGAGACCCAGTACTTC. Protein product: CASSSQETQYF.

In this sample, this clone turned up once. The V gene is TRBV18, the J gene TRBJ2-5; no reliable D call. The CDR3 contains 12 residues. The germline gives CDR1 KGHSH, CDR2 LQKENI. Trimming took off 6 bases at V and 7 bases at J, with 12 bases between the two ends. Here the CDR3 DNA reads TGTGCCAGCTCTGCCCCGATGGTGACCCAGTACTTC. Its protein is CASSAPMVTQYF. The full variable domain, completed using reference TRBV18 and TRBJ2-5, is NAGVMQNPRHLVRRRGQEARLRCSPMKGHSHVYWYRQLPEEGLKFMVYLQKENIIDESGMPKERFSAEFPKEGPSILRIQQVVRGDSAAYFCASSAPMVTQYFGPGTRLLVL.

This chain joins TRBV2 and TRBJ2-2; TRBD2 agrees at 8 bases. The CDR3 sequence is 15 residues long. Germline CDR1 reads SNHLY; CDR2 reads FYNNEI. V was clipped by 4 bases and J by 2 bases; unmatched bases: 3. CDR3: CASSVSGGNTGELFF. CDR3 DNA: TGTGCCAGCAGTGTAAGCGGGGGAAACACCGGGGAGCTGTTTTTT.

The chain is built from TRBV13 and TRBJ2-7; the D gene is possibly TRBD2 (7 bases). The germline gives CDR1 PRHDT, CDR2 FYEKMQ (reference sequence). The CDR3 sequence is 15 residues long. V shed 3 bases and J shed 1 base, with 13 bases lying between them. CDR3 amino acids: CASSLGGTISYEQYF. CDR3 nucleotide sequence: TGTGCCAGCAGCTTGGGGGGGACAATATCCTACGAGCAGTACTTC.

The rearrangement joins TRBV7-9 to TRBJ2-5; TRBD2 matches 10 bases. J gave up 5 bases and V 5 bases, and 8 bases lay outside the gene matches. CDR1 is SEHNR and CDR2 is FQNEAQ in the germline V gene (reference sequence). The CDR3 totals 15 residues. CDR3 region: CASSQGLALVETQYF. The DNA for the CDR3 is TGTGCCAGCAGCCAGGGACTAGCGTTAGTGGAGACCCAGTACTTC.

The chain couples TRBV7-8 to TRBJ1-1; D perhaps matches TRBD1 (5 bases). The length of the CDR3 is 15 residues. Looked up from germline, CDR1 is SGHVS and CDR2 is FQNEAQ. Trimming took off 4 bases at V and 1 base at J, with 13 bases between the two ends. The CDR3 DNA reads as TGTGCCAGCAGCTCGACCGGGACTAAGAACACTGAAGCTTTCTTT. Protein: CASSSTGTKNTEAFF.

The chain joins TRBV19 to TRBJ2-3; weak D call: TRBD2 (5 bases). The CDR3 sequence is 13 residues long. In germline, CDR1 is LNHDA, CDR2 SQIVND (reference sequence). The V end lost 7 bases, the J end lost 1 base, and 9 bases lay between the germline ends. The CDR3 DNA is TGTGCCAGTAACCCAGCGGGCACAGATACGCAGTATTTT. Its protein product is CASNPAGTDTQYF.

The rearrangement links TRBV2 to TRBJ2-3, with TRBD2 matching over 8 bases. The CDR3 loop spans 18 amino acids. V dropped 3 bases and J dropped 7; count of bases not matched to a gene: 18. CDR1 and CDR2 from the germline V gene are SNHLY and FYNNEI. The CDR3 loop reads CASSDRLAGRHFTNTQYF. The CDR3 nucleotides read TGTGCCAGCAGTGACAGGCTAGCGGGTCGGCATTTCACGAATACGCAGTATTTT.

The chain links TRBV11-2 to TRBJ2-1; 10 bases map to TRBD2. This CDR3 is built from 16 residues. Per germline, CDR1 SGHAT and CDR2 FQNNGV. V lost 4 bases and J lost 0; bases outside the gene matches: 3. CDR3 in DNA: TGTGCCAGCAGCTACCAGCGGGAGGGCTCCTACAATGAGCAGTTCTTC. It specifies CASSYQREGSYNEQFF.

The rearrangement uses TRBV7-8 and TRBJ2-7; D may be TRBD1 or TRBD2 (6 bases each). The CDR3 is made up of 15 amino acids. Germline loops: CDR1 SGHVS, CDR2 FQNEAQ. The V and J ends lost 5 bases and 5 bases respectively, with 19 bases between them. In DNA form, the CDR3 reads TGTGCCAGCAGCCCGGGGGCAGGAAATGTCCACGAGCAGTACTTC. As protein: CASSPGAGNVHEQYF.

This clone was seen only once. The genes are TRBV19 and TRBJ1-2; no clear D. This CDR3 region has 11 residues. Trimming left V 3 bases short and J 9 bases short, with 8 bases between. Germline CDR1 is LNHDA and CDR2 is SQIVND (reference sequence). CDR3 in amino acids: CASSILGSYTF. In DNA, the CDR3 is TGTGCCAGTAGTATTCTGGGGAGCTACACCTTC.

CDR3 sequence reads: CASSELAGGYPNEQFF. In DNA, the CDR3 is TGTGCCAGCAGTGAGCTAGCGGGAGGTTACCCCAATGAGCAGTTCTTC. This chain uses TRBV2 with TRBJ2-1, with 11 bases identical to TRBD2. CDR1 SNHLY and CDR2 FYNNEI come from the germline V gene. With 3 bases clipped from V and 6 bases from J, the junction kept 7 bases outside the gene matches. The CDR3 is 16 residues long. Full variable domain (missing parts from reference TRBV2 and TRBJ2-1): EPEVTQTPSHQVTQMGQEVILRCVPISNHLYFYWYRQILGQKVEFLVSFYNNEISEKSEIFDDQFSVERPDGSNFTLKIRSTKLEDSAMYFCASSELAGGYPNEQFFGPGTRLTVL.

The chain couples TRBV25-1 to TRBJ2-5; D not resolved. CDR1 MGHDK and CDR2 SYGVNS come from the germline V gene. The CDR3 covers 14 residues. V lost 1 base to trimming and J lost 5 bases, with 11 bases between them. The CDR3 region is CASSESGFVETQYF. CDR3 DNA sequence: TGTGCCAGCAGTGAATCAGGATTTGTTGAGACCCAGTACTTC.

The chain is built from TRBV5-4 and TRBJ2-1; D tentatively fits TRBD1 or TRBD2 (5 bases each). This CDR3 contains 16 residues. V lost 4 bases, J lost 6 bases, and 20 bases lay in between. Germline loops: CDR1 SGHNT, CDR2 YYREEE (reference sequence). The CDR3 loop is CASSLGAGGPTNEQFF. The CDR3 DNA sequence: TGTGCCAGCAGCCTCGGGGCTGGAGGTCCCACCAATGAGCAGTTCTTC.